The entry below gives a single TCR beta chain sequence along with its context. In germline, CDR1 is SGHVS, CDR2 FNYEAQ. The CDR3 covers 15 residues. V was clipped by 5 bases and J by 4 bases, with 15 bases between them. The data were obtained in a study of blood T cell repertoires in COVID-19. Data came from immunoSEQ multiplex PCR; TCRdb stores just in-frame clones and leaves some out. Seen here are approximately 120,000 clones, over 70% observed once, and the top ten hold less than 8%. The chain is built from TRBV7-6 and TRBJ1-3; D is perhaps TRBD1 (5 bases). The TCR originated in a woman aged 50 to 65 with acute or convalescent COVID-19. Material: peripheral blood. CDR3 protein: CASSPRTGGGNTIYF. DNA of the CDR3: TGTGCCAGCAGCCCCCGGACGGGGGGAGGAAACACCATATATTTT.